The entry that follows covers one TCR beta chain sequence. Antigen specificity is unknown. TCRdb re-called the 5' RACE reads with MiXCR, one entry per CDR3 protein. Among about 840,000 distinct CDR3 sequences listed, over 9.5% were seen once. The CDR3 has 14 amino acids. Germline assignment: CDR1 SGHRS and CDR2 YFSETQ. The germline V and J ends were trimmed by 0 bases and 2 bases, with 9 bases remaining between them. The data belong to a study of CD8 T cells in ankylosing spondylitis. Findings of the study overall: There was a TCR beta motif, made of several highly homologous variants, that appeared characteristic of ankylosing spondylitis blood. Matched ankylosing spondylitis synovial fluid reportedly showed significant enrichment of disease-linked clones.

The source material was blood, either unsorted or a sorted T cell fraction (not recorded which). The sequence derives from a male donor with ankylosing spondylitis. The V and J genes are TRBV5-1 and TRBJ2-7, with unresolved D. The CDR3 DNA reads TGCGCCAGCAGCTTGGAACCCGTAACCTACGAGCAGTACTTC. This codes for CASSLEPVTYEQYF.